These 27 T cell receptor gamma chains were all obtained from the same sample, sequenced in a study of Vδ1+ human thymocytes. General study findings and limits: In the thymus, TRG and TRD repertoires looked highly polyclonal with Gaussian CDR3 lengths.

The antigens for these receptors are not known. RNA was extracted from the cells and then reverse transcribed. CDR3 amplicons came from multiplex PCR with pooled V-gene forward and constant-region reverse primers. TCRdb called clones from the multiplex PCR reads again using CATT. The sample carries 25,000 to 30,000 gamma-chain clones, around 20% recorded once. Sequencing used Vdelta1+ gamma-delta thymocytes from the thymus. Subset defined: FACS-sorted CD3+ TCRalphabeta- TCRVdelta1+ TCRVdelta2- thymocytes. The receptors originated from a boy younger than two who had congenital heart surgery.

The V call is TRGV9, the J call TRGJP1. Germline trimming cut 0 bases from V and 0 bases from J; bases unmatched to any gene: 22. This CDR3 spans 22 amino acids. The germline V gene has CDR1 GITISATS and CDR2 ISYDGTV (reference sequence). CDR3 region: CALWEVQGGSRLGYTTGWFKIF. Here the CDR3 DNA reads TGTGCCTTGTGGGAGGTGCAAGGAGGAAGCCGACTGGGGTATACCACTGGTTGGTTCAAGATATTT.

The chain employs TRGV3 and TRGJ1 or TRGJ2. Germline V gene lookup returns CDR1 VTNTFY and CDR2 YDVSTARD (reference sequence). Trimming cost V 0 bases and J 3 bases; bases outside gene matches: 8. The CDR3 is 15 residues long. CDR3 region: CATWDRRGTYYKKLF. The CDR3 bases are TGTGCCACCTGGGACAGGCGGGGGACTTATTATAAGAAACTCTTT.

This chain links TRGV5 with TRGJP2. Germline V gene data show CDR1 as VINAFY and CDR2 as YDVSNSKD. The V segment lost 0 bases and the J segment 4 bases; nucleotides outside the gene matches: 5. The CDR3 totals 15 residues. The DNA of the CDR3 is TGTGCCACCTGGGACAGGCCCCATAGTGATTGGATCAAGACGTTT. It translates to CATWDRPHSDWIKTF.

Turning to this clone: Relative to the germline gene, one junction end is altered; a read error may explain this. The genes are TRGV3 and TRGJ1 or TRGJ2. The germline gives CDR1 VTNTFY, CDR2 YDVSTARD (reference sequence). CDR3 length: 11 residues. CDR3 region: CATWYRLWKLF. The CDR3 nucleotides read TGTGCCACCTGGTACAGGCTGTGGAAACTCTTT.

Note on this clone: This may be a read error: a much more frequent sequence differs by one nucleotide. Other nucleotide sequences from this sample produce the same CDR3. This sequence joins TRGV4 and TRGJ1 or TRGJ2. Germline values: CDR1 EGSTGY, CDR2 YDSYTSSV. V gave up 5 bases and J gave up 3 bases; unmatched junction bases: 4. The CDR3 runs to 12 residues. The CDR3 here is CATWVGYYKKLF. As DNA, the CDR3 is TGTGCCACCTGGGTCGGTTATTATAAGAAACTCTTT.

Turning to this clone: This sequence may be a read error, since a much larger clone differs from it by one base. V is TRGV4 and J is TRGJ1 or TRGJ2. Germline-derived CDR1 and CDR2 are EGSTGY and YDSYTSSV. CDR3 length equals 12 residues. DNA of the CDR3: TGTGCCACCTGGGGTGGGTATTATAAGAAACTCTTT. Protein sequence: CATWGGYYKKLF.

The chain uses TRGV5 and TRGJP2. V lost 4 bases and J lost 2; bases outside the gene matches: 4. Germline CDR1 VINAFY, CDR2 YDVSNSKD. The length of the CDR3 is 14 residues. CDR3 nucleotide sequence: TGTGCCACCTGGGAGCTCAGTAGTGATTGGATCAAGACGTTT. Protein: CATWELSSDWIKTF.

For this clone: This may be a read error, as it is one base from a much larger clone. The V gene is TRGV9, the J gene TRGJP. The germline gives CDR1 GITISATS, CDR2 ISYDGTV (reference sequence). This CDR3 contains 15 residues. The CDR3 nucleotides read TGTGCCTTGTGGGAGGTGGAGTCGGGCAAAAAAATCAAGGTATTT. Its translation is CALWEVESGKKIKVF.

This clone is medium-sized within its sample. Additional DNA sequences in this sample encode the identical CDR3. The genes are TRGV2 and TRGJ1 or TRGJ2. From germline, CDR1 is EGSNGY and CDR2 YDSYNSKV. The CDR3 spans 12 residues. J was trimmed by 7 bases and V by 0 bases; bases with no gene match: 3. Written as DNA, the CDR3 is TGTGCCACCTGGGACGGGCTCTATAAGAAACTCTTT. Translated, it gives CATWDGLYKKLF.

This clone was counted between two and nine times. The chain employs TRGV8 and TRGJ1 or TRGJ2. This CDR3 contains 13 residues. CDR1 and CDR2 from the germline V gene are VENAVY and YDSYNSRV. The junction had 8 bases not matched to a gene; V was cut back by 4 bases and J by 5 bases. CDR3 sequence: CATWDQGDYKKLF. As DNA, the CDR3 is TGTGCCACCTGGGACCAGGGTGATTATAAGAAACTCTTT.

The chain has TRGV2 and TRGJ1 or TRGJ2. Germline V CDR1 and CDR2: EGSNGY, YDSYNSKV. The CDR3 runs 13 residues. J gave up 11 bases and V 2 bases, and 12 bases lay outside the gene matches. For the CDR3, the DNA is TGTGCCACCTGGGACGTCGCGAGGGGCGAGAAACTCTTT. It encodes CATWDVARGEKLF.

This clone occurred once. Other DNA sequences within the sample encode an identical CDR3. This sequence joins TRGV2 and TRGJP2. Looked up from germline, CDR1 is EGSNGY and CDR2 is YDSYNSKV. Trimming took 1 base from V and 5 from J; bases not matched to a gene: 7. This CDR3 is 15 amino acids long. CDR3 protein: CATWDGRGSDWIKTF. The CDR3 DNA is TGTGCCACCTGGGACGGACGTGGGAGTGATTGGATCAAGACGTTT.

A few counts support this clone. J is TRGJ1 or TRGJ2 and V is TRGV2. The CDR3 totals 14 residues. Germline V gene lookup returns CDR1 EGSNGY and CDR2 YDSYNSKV. The junction had 7 bases not matched to a gene; V was cut back by 0 bases and J by 5 bases. CDR3 residues: CATWDGHFHYKKLF. CDR3 DNA sequence: TGTGCCACCTGGGACGGGCACTTTCATTATAAGAAACTCTTT.

There are a few counts of this clone. This may be a read error, as it is one base from a much larger clone. The sample contains more than one DNA sequence encoding this CDR3. The chain uses TRGV4 and TRGJ1 or TRGJ2. V dropped 0 bases and J dropped 5; count of bases not matched to a gene: 4. The CDR3 covers 13 residues. CDR1 is EGSTGY, CDR2 YDSYTSSV, per germline. This chain's CDR3 is CATWDGLDYKKLF. The CDR3 nucleotides are TGTGCCACCTGGGATGGGCTTGATTATAAGAAACTCTTT.

This clone turned up a few times. The chain carries TRGV4 and TRGJ1 or TRGJ2. Trimming at V came to 3 bases and at J to 3 bases, leaving 5 bases not matched to a gene. Germline V gives CDR1 EGSTGY, CDR2 YDSYTSSV. CDR3 length: 13 amino acids. Here the CDR3 DNA reads TGTGCCACCTGGGATTGGTGTTATTATAAGAAACTCTTT. Its protein product is CATWDWCYYKKLF.

This clone was seen only once. The J gene was identified as TRGJ1 or TRGJ2, and no V gene was called. The CDR3 has 9 residues. CDR3 loop: CALGYKKLF. As DNA, the CDR3 is TGTGCCCTCGGTTATAAGAAACTCTTT.

V is TRGV9 and J is TRGJ1 or TRGJ2. The junction had 9 bases not matched to a gene; V was cut back by 0 bases and J by 10 bases. In germline, CDR1 is GITISATS, CDR2 ISYDGTV (reference sequence). The CDR3 contains 13 residues. CDR3 in DNA: TGTGCCTTGTGGGAGGTGTTAGACTGGAAGAAACTCTTT. Its translation: CALWEVLDWKKLF.

V gene TRGV2 combines with J gene TRGJP1. CDR3 length: 14 amino acids. Trimming at V came to 0 bases and at J to 4 bases, leaving 2 bases not matched to a gene. Germline CDR1 is EGSNGY and CDR2 is YDSYNSKV. CDR3 protein: CATWDGHTGWFKIF. Written as DNA, the CDR3 is TGTGCCACCTGGGACGGGCACACTGGTTGGTTCAAGATATTT.

This clone occurred a few times. The chain carries TRGV5 and TRGJ1 or TRGJ2. V lost 3 bases and J lost 4; bases outside the gene matches: 6. There are 13 residues in the CDR3. The germline V gene has CDR1 VINAFY and CDR2 YDVSNSKD. DNA of the CDR3: TGTGCCACCTGGGACCAGGTATATTATAAGAAACTCTTT. This codes for CATWDQVYYKKLF.

The V and J genes are TRGV4 and TRGJP2. Trimming removed 2 bases from V and 3 bases from J; junction bases left unmatched: 6. CDR3 size: 15 residues. In germline, CDR1 is EGSTGY, CDR2 YDSYTSSV. Written as DNA, the CDR3 is TGTGCCACCTGGGATGAAGAGGGTAGTGATTGGATCAAGACGTTT. Encoded protein: CATWDEEGSDWIKTF.

Worth noting for this clone: The sample holds other DNA sequences that translate to the same CDR3. This rearrangement joins TRGV5 to TRGJ1 or TRGJ2. CDR3 length equals 11 residues. Trimming cost V 5 bases and J 5 bases; bases outside gene matches: 3. Germline V gives CDR1 VINAFY, CDR2 YDVSNSKD. Here the CDR3 reads CATWGDYKKLF. CDR3 sequence (DNA): TGTGCCACCTGGGGGGATTATAAGAAACTCTTT.

The V gene is TRGV5, the J gene TRGJP2. Looked up from germline, CDR1 is VINAFY and CDR2 is YDVSNSKD. This CDR3 region has 15 residues. V gave up 0 bases and J gave up 4 bases; unmatched junction bases: 5. The CDR3, as DNA: TGTGCCACCTGGGACAGGCGGGCTAGTGATTGGATCAAGACGTTT. This translates into CATWDRRASDWIKTF.

The rearrangement uses TRGV4 and TRGJ1 or TRGJ2. V was pared by 4 bases and J by 3 bases, with 9 bases of the junction left unmatched. This CDR3 spans 14 amino acids. Germline V gene lookup returns CDR1 EGSTGY and CDR2 YDSYTSSV. The CDR3 here is CATWEVGPYYKKLF. CDR3 bases: TGTGCCACCTGGGAGGTAGGGCCTTATTATAAGAAACTCTTT.

As to this clone: The sample carries other DNA sequences with the same CDR3. The chain couples TRGV5 to TRGJ1 or TRGJ2. CDR1 and CDR2 (germline): VINAFY, YDVSNSKD. V dropped 3 bases and J dropped 4; count of bases not matched to a gene: 6. The CDR3 runs to 13 residues. CDR3 loop: CATWDRGYYKKLF. The CDR3 DNA follows: TGTGCCACCTGGGACCGCGGGTATTATAAGAAACTCTTT.

V and J are TRGV9 and TRGJ1 or TRGJ2. The CDR3 has 15 residues. The germline V gene has CDR1 GITISATS and CDR2 ISYDGTV (reference sequence). Trimming at V came to 0 bases and at J to 4 bases, leaving 9 bases not matched to a gene. In DNA form, the CDR3 reads TGTGCCTTGTGGGAGGTGCACGCGGCGTATTATAAGAAACTCTTT. Its protein is CALWEVHAAYYKKLF.

The chain employs TRGV5 and TRGJ1 or TRGJ2. V was clipped by 1 base and J by 1 base; unmatched bases: 4. From germline, CDR1 is VINAFY and CDR2 YDVSNSKD. The CDR3 is made up of 14 amino acids. The CDR3 DNA reads TGTGCCACCTGGGACAGCTCCAATTATTATAAGAAACTCTTT. This sequence encodes CATWDSSNYYKKLF.

Regarding this clone: A much larger clone differs by one base, so this may be a read error. Other DNA sequences in the same sample also yield this CDR3. This chain joins TRGV5 and TRGJ1 or TRGJ2. The CDR3 length is 12 residues. Germline CDR1 and CDR2: VINAFY and YDVSNSKD. V lost 3 bases and J lost 7; bases outside the gene matches: 6. This CDR3 is CATWDGLYKKLF. The CDR3 DNA sequence: TGTGCCACCTGGGACGGTCTCTATAAGAAACTCTTT.